The 17 T cell receptor beta chains given below trace back to one sample, sequenced in a study of shared clonotypes between healthy human individuals. Profiled with immunoSEQ multiplex PCR; TCRdb holds only in-frame clones, not every one. Among more than 550,000 clones listed, about two thirds were seen once. Input material: memory CD4+ T cells sorted from blood. Stated subset: CD45RA-negative fraction. The receptors shown here come from a woman in her twenties or thirties in good health.

A word on this clone: Possible read error: a much larger clone is one base away. The J gene is TRBJ2-7, the V gene TRBV13, with D tentatively TRBD1 (6 bases). This CDR3 comprises 13 residues. Germline-derived CDR1 and CDR2 are PRHDT and FYEKMQ (reference sequence). Trimming stripped 2 bases from V and 3 bases from J, with 8 bases between. The CDR3 sequence is CASSLQGIYEQYF. The CDR3 region has the DNA TGTGCCAGCAGCTTACAGGGGATCTACGAGCAGTACTTC. The complete variable domain, with remaining parts taken from reference TRBV13 and TRBJ2-7, reads AAGVIQSPRHLIKEKRETATLKCYPIPRHDTVYWYQQGPGQDPQFLISFYEKMQSDKGSIPDRFSAQQFSDYHSELNMSSLELGDSALYFCASSLQGIYEQYFGPGTRLTVT.

The chain carries TRBV28 and TRBJ2-7, with D perhaps matching TRBD2 (6 bases). The CDR3 covers 15 residues. V lost 6 bases and J 4 bases, leaving 19 bases between the germline ends. Germline loops: CDR1 MDHEN, CDR2 SYDVKM. The CDR3 bases are TGTGCCAGCAGCACTCCGGGACTTCACCCTTACGAGCAGTACTTC. Translation gives CASSTPGLHPYEQYF.

The rearrangement links TRBV6-1 to TRBJ1-5; no clear D gene. This CDR3 spans 14 amino acids. CDR1 and CDR2 from the germline V gene are MNHNS and SASEGT. V lost 4 bases, J lost 7 bases, and 14 bases lay in between. The CDR3 region is CASSVRSGEQPQHF. In DNA, the CDR3 is TGTGCCAGCAGTGTCAGGTCGGGAGAACAGCCCCAGCATTTT.

This clone was seen more than once but under ten times. This chain joins TRBV7-7 and TRBJ2-1, with 11 bases identical to TRBD2. This CDR3 has 15 amino acids. The V gene end was trimmed by 2 bases and the J gene end by 7 bases; junction bases not matched to a gene: 4. Germline CDR1 reads SSHAT; CDR2 reads FNYEAQ (reference sequence). The CDR3 here is CASSLTSGGLNEQFF. The CDR3 nucleotides are TGTGCCAGCAGCTTAACTAGCGGGGGATTGAATGAGCAGTTCTTC.

This clone came up a few times. This chain connects TRBV5-6 to TRBJ2-7; weak D call: TRBD1 (6 bases). Germline CDR1 SGHDT, CDR2 YYEEEE. The CDR3 is 13 amino acids. V lost 2 bases and J lost 3, with 9 bases in between. The CDR3 coding sequence is TGTGCCAGCAGCTTACTCAGGGGCTACGAGCAGTACTTC. It encodes CASSLLRGYEQYF.

V is TRBV7-9 and J is TRBJ1-1, with 10 bases fitting TRBD1. The CDR3 length is 15 residues. CDR1 is SEHNR, CDR2 FQNEAQ, per germline (reference sequence). After removal of 5 bases from V and 5 bases from J, the junction contained 8 bases not matched to a gene. The CDR3 nucleotides are TGTGCCAGCAGCACTGACAGGGGGCCTACGACTGAAGCTTTCTTT. It encodes CASSTDRGPTTEAFF.

The V gene is TRBV5-4, the J gene TRBJ1-1; D ambiguous. CDR1 is SGHNT, CDR2 YYREEE, per germline (reference sequence). V gave up 4 bases and J gave up 1 base, with 8 bases separating them. The CDR3 contains 13 residues. The CDR3 sequence: CASSPWTNTEAFF. Here the CDR3 DNA reads TGTGCCAGCAGCCCATGGACGAACACTGAAGCTTTCTTT.

This chain links TRBV4-1 with TRBJ2-3; 16 bases map to TRBD2. CDR1 MGHRA and CDR2 YSYEKL come from the germline V gene. Losses at the gene ends were 1 base for V and 5 bases for J; bases not matched to a gene: 3. The CDR3 covers 17 residues. CDR3: CASSQGGTSGRGDTQYF. The CDR3 nucleotides are TGCGCCAGCAGCCAAGGAGGGACTAGCGGGAGGGGAGATACGCAGTATTTT.

This clone was detected a few times. The chain employs TRBV7-9 and TRBJ1-4, with 7 bases matching TRBD1. Germline loops: CDR1 SEHNR, CDR2 FQNEAQ (reference sequence). This CDR3 comprises 15 residues. The trim removed 5 bases at V and 4 bases at J, leaving 7 bases unmatched. CDR3 residues: CASSLTGEGNEKLFF. The CDR3 coding sequence is TGTGCCAGCAGCCTAACAGGGGAGGGTAATGAAAAACTGTTTTTT.

This chain joins TRBV19 and TRBJ2-3; no reliable D call. This CDR3 has 13 amino acids. Looked up from germline, CDR1 is LNHDA and CDR2 is SQIVND (reference sequence). Trimming left V 4 bases short and J 6 bases short, with 11 bases between. CDR3 amino acids: CASSKVRKDTQYF. DNA for the CDR3: TGTGCCAGTAGTAAGGTCCGCAAGGATACGCAGTATTTT.

On this clone: This same CDR3 is encoded by further DNA sequences in the sample. The V and J genes are TRBV2 and TRBJ2-1; 10 nucleotides align to TRBD2. V gave up 3 bases and J gave up 7 bases; unmatched junction bases: 6. CDR3 length equals 15 residues. Germline V CDR1 and CDR2: SNHLY, FYNNEI. CDR3 coding DNA: TGTGCCAGCAGTGATCAGCTAGCGGGAGTTAATGAGCAGTTCTTC. Protein product: CASSDQLAGVNEQFF.

This clone has a single count. V and J are TRBV5-4 and TRBJ2-7; 9 bases are shared with TRBD2. The CDR3 contains 17 residues. The germline V gene has CDR1 SGHNT and CDR2 YYREEE (reference sequence). J was trimmed by 2 bases and V by 0 bases; bases with no gene match: 9. The CDR3 loop is CASSLDINSGRPYEQYF. The CDR3 bases are TGTGCCAGCAGCTTGGACATAAATAGCGGGAGACCCTACGAGCAGTACTTC.

This clone appeared a few times. The chain's CDR3 is CATSKPLGTGELFF. DNA for the CDR3: TGTGCCACCAGCAAACCGCTCGGCACCGGGGAGCTGTTTTTT. The rearrangement links TRBV15 to TRBJ2-2; the D is unclear. The CDR3 totals 14 residues. Trimming cost V 4 bases and J 4 bases, with 10 bases left between them. In germline, CDR1 is LNHNV, CDR2 YYDKDF (reference sequence).

Concerning this clone itself: This may come from a read error, since a much larger clone is one base off. Within the sample, other DNA sequences also encode this same CDR3. The CDR3 DNA reads as TGTGCCAGCAGTTTACCCGGGTACGAGCAGTACTTC. Translation: CASSLPGYEQYF. The chain couples TRBV28 to TRBJ2-7; D is unclear. Per germline, CDR1 MDHEN and CDR2 SYDVKM. Trimming took 2 bases from V and 4 from J, leaving 6 bases between them. CDR3 size: 12 residues.

The gene calls are TRBV7-8 and TRBJ1-1, with TRBD1 matching 11 bases. This CDR3 region has 17 residues. J lost 0 bases, V lost 4 bases, and 7 bases had no gene match. CDR1 is SGHVS, CDR2 FQNEAQ, per germline. CDR3 protein: CASSSPGQGGMNTEAFF. In DNA form, the CDR3 reads TGTGCCAGCAGCTCCCCGGGACAGGGGGGCATGAACACTGAAGCTTTCTTT.

V gene TRBV6-1 combines with J gene TRBJ1-2; no clear D gene. Deletions cut 0 bases from V and 2 bases from J, with 10 bases between. Germline CDR1 and CDR2: MNHNS and SASEGT. The CDR3 is 15 residues long. DNA of the CDR3: TGTGCCAGCAGTGAAGCGCCTTCGGGGAACTATGGCTACACCTTC. This sequence encodes CASSEAPSGNYGYTF.

This rearrangement joins TRBV6-5 to TRBJ2-1; a weak D match, TRBD2 (6 bases). Germline CDR1 is MNHEY and CDR2 is SVGAGI. The CDR3 contains 15 residues. Trimming cost V 2 bases and J 4 bases, with 12 bases left between them. This CDR3 reads CASSYRTGVYNEQFF. The CDR3 nucleotides are TGTGCCAGCAGTTACAGAACGGGGGTGTACAATGAGCAGTTCTTC.